Following are 17 T cell receptor beta chains from one sample sequenced in a study of identical twins. TCRdb reprocessed the 5' RACE reads via MiXCR and lists one record per CDR3 protein. The sample lists hundreds of thousands of distinct CDR3 sequences, roughly 24% occurring once. This sample was also put to use in a study of T cells expressing NK-cell markers.

The sequencing sample was made of CD4+ T cells sorted from blood. These receptors were obtained from a woman under 30 in good health.

The V gene is TRBV5-5, the J gene TRBJ2-2; D is unclear. The CDR3 covers 15 residues. Germline CDR1 is SGHKS and CDR2 is YYEKEE (reference sequence). The germline V and J ends were trimmed by 3 bases and 0 bases, with 9 bases remaining between them. DNA for the CDR3: TGTGCCAGCAGCTCAGCCACAGCGAACACCGGGGAGCTGTTTTTT. Translated: CASSSATANTGELFF.

The sample holds a few counts of this clonotype. The chain uses TRBV5-4 and TRBJ2-2, with unresolved D. V lost 0 bases and J 3 bases, leaving 12 bases between the germline ends. CDR3 length equals 16 residues. Germline V gene lookup returns CDR1 SGHNT and CDR2 YYREEE (reference sequence). DNA for the CDR3: TGTGCCAGCAGCTTGGCCAGGTTTATGGACACCGGGGAGCTGTTTTTT. Its translation: CASSLARFMDTGELFF.

J is TRBJ2-3 and V is TRBV4-3, with a possible D match to TRBD2 (6 bases). CDR3 length: 20 residues. V was clipped by 1 base and J by 0 bases, with 23 bases between them. In germline, CDR1 is LGHNA, CDR2 YSLEER. Here the CDR3 reads CASSQVIWFWAGISTDTQYF. Here the CDR3 DNA reads TGCGCCAGCAGCCAAGTCATTTGGTTTTGGGCGGGGATTAGCACAGATACGCAGTATTTT.

This sequence joins TRBV20-1 and TRBJ2-5; D tentatively fits TRBD1 or TRBD2 (5 bases each). V was pared by 6 bases and J by 2 bases, with 16 bases between. The CDR3 is 14 residues long. CDR1 is DFQATT and CDR2 is SNEGSKA in the germline V gene (reference sequence). The chain's CDR3 is CSANGGPRQETQYF. The DNA of the CDR3 is TGCAGTGCGAATGGGGGACCGCGACAAGAGACCCAGTACTTC.

This clonotype occurred a few times. The gene calls are TRBV5-1 and TRBJ2-1, with D maybe TRBD2 (7 bases). The CDR3 is 14 amino acids. Trimming removed 0 bases from V and 7 bases from J, with 11 bases in between. Germline V gene sequence: CDR1 SGHRS, CDR2 YFSETQ. The CDR3 coding sequence is TGCGCCAGCAGCTTGGATGGGGGGGCAAATGAGCAGTTCTTC. This codes for CASSLDGGANEQFF.

Concerning this clonotype: The junction departs from the called germline gene at one end, perhaps through a read error. The rearrangement uses TRBV7-9 and TRBJ2-5; no firm D call. Germline V gene sequence: CDR1 SEHNR, CDR2 FQNEAQ (reference sequence). The CDR3 loop spans 16 amino acids. The CDR3 reads CASSFGLQNYQETQCF. For the CDR3, the DNA is TGTGCCAGCAGCTTCGGTTTACAAAATTACCAAGAGACCCAGTGCTTC.

This clonotype has just a few counts. The rearrangement links TRBV4-3 to TRBJ2-7; 7 nucleotides line up with TRBD2. The V gene end was trimmed by 0 bases and the J gene end by 3 bases; junction bases not matched to a gene: 5. This CDR3 spans 15 amino acids. The germline gives CDR1 LGHNA, CDR2 YSLEER. The CDR3 DNA sequence: TGCGCCAGCAGCCAAGAGGGAGCGGGGCTCTACGAGCAGTACTTC. It specifies CASSQEGAGLYEQYF.

This rearrangement joins TRBV7-2 to TRBJ2-3; TRBD1 is a possible D gene (5 bases). Trimming shortened V by 5 bases and J by 1 base, and 13 bases separated the two germline ends. This CDR3 comprises 15 residues. Germline-derived CDR1 and CDR2 are SGHTA and FQGNSA. CDR3 residues: CASSHPRGGTDTQYF. In DNA, the CDR3 is TGTGCCAGCAGCCACCCTAGGGGCGGCACAGATACGCAGTATTTT.

J is TRBJ1-5 and V is TRBV5-1; TRBD1 matches 7 bases. The J segment lost 6 bases and the V segment lost 4 bases, leaving 10 bases of the junction unmatched. Germline assignment: CDR1 SGHRS and CDR2 YFSETQ. This CDR3 is built from 15 residues. The CDR3 nucleotides are TGCGCCAGCAGCACACCGGGACAGCTCGGTCAGCCCCAGCATTTT. Its protein is CASSTPGQLGQPQHF.

The chain links TRBV12-3 or TRBV12-4 to TRBJ2-3; 8 nucleotides match TRBD1. The CDR3 has 15 amino acids. Unmatched junction bases numbered 11, after V lost 8 bases and J lost 4 bases. As DNA, the CDR3 is TGTGCCAGCCGCCTTACAGGGGGTATCGCAGATACGCAGTATTTT. This encodes CASRLTGGIADTQYF.

The V call is TRBV20-1, the J call TRBJ2-7; 9 bases map to TRBD1. V trimming: 1 base; J trimming: 5 bases; junction bases outside the gene matches: 6. Germline CDR1 is DFQATT and CDR2 is SNEGSKA (reference sequence). The CDR3 runs 14 residues. The CDR3 reads CSARAIQGADEQYF. The CDR3 DNA reads TGCAGTGCTAGAGCAATACAGGGGGCAGACGAGCAGTACTTC.

This chain connects TRBV10-3 to TRBJ1-5; no clear D gene. Germline V gene sequence: CDR1 ENHRY, CDR2 SYGVKD. Trimming took 11 bases from V and 6 from J, leaving 20 bases between them. The CDR3 is made up of 14 amino acids. Here the CDR3 DNA reads TGTGCCGCCGCCGGATCGGGAGCAACTCAGCCCCAGCATTTT. Its protein product is CAAAGSGATQPQHF.

The J gene is TRBJ2-1, the V gene TRBV5-1; 9 bases are a match to TRBD2. CDR3 length: 16 amino acids. V lost 1 base and J lost 3; bases outside the gene matches: 5. Per germline, CDR1 SGHRS and CDR2 YFSETQ. The CDR3 loop reads CASSLFGGRGYNEQFF. In DNA form, the CDR3 reads TGCGCCAGCAGCTTGTTCGGCGGGAGGGGCTACAATGAGCAGTTCTTC.

This clonotype has more than one count but fewer than ten. The CDR3 DNA reads TGTGCCAGCAGCCACTTAGCGGGCGAGCAGTACTTC. The encoded protein is CASSHLAGEQYF. The genes are TRBV3-1 and TRBJ2-7; 7 bases align to TRBD2. V gave up 3 bases and J gave up 6 bases; unmatched junction bases: 2. The CDR3 covers 12 residues. CDR1 and CDR2 (germline): LGHDT, YNNKEL (reference sequence).

This clonotype turned up a few times. This chain connects TRBV25-1 to TRBJ2-1; no definite D call. The V end was cut by 4 bases, the J end by 11 bases, with 12 bases between. CDR1 is MGHDK, CDR2 SYGVNS, per germline. The CDR3 totals 12 residues. The CDR3 here is CASSGDGRQQFF. CDR3 DNA sequence: TGTGCCAGCAGTGGCGACGGCCGACAGCAGTTCTTC.

This clonotype turned up a few times. The rearrangement links TRBV6-5 to TRBJ2-7; the D is unclear. Germline V CDR1 and CDR2: MNHEY, SVGAGI. The CDR3 runs to 15 residues. V lost 0 bases to trimming and J lost 2 bases, with 11 bases between them. Written as DNA, the CDR3 is TGTGCCAGCAGTTACTCGCAGGCAGGTACCTACGAGCAGTACTTC. Protein: CASSYSQAGTYEQYF.

This clonotype was picked up many times. V usage is TRBV11-2 and J usage is TRBJ2-2; 15 positions match TRBD2. This CDR3 is 19 amino acids long. V lost 6 bases and J lost 7; bases outside the gene matches: 15. CDR1 is SGHAT, CDR2 FQNNGV, per germline. CDR3 loop: CASSSRWTSGGAVVGELFF. CDR3 DNA: TGTGCCAGCAGTTCAAGGTGGACTAGCGGGGGGGCCGTCGTCGGGGAGCTGTTTTTT. Variable domain in full (rest from reference TRBV11-2 and TRBJ2-2): EAGVAQSPRYKIIEKRQSVAFWCNPISGHATLYWYQQILGQGPKLLIQFQNNGVVDDSQLPKDRFSAERLKGVDSTLKIQPAKLEDSAVYLCASSSRWTSGGAVVGELFFGEGSRLTVL.